Below, 25 T cell receptor beta chains from the same sample are listed, as sequenced in a study of T cell responses to AZD1222 COVID-19 vaccine. Assay: immunoSEQ multiplex PCR; the TCRdb copy retains only in-frame clones and omits some. Among 140,000 to 150,000 clones listed, roughly nine tenths were seen once. This specimen was peripheral blood, taken on day 0 of AZD1222 vaccination. Receptors originate from an adult in good health.

This chain joins TRBV11-2 and TRBJ1-3, with 7 bases lining up with TRBD1. The ends lost 3 bases at V and 0 bases at J; junction bases unmatched: 5. The length of the CDR3 is 16 residues. Germline V gene sequence: CDR1 SGHAT, CDR2 FQNNGV. In DNA form, the CDR3 reads TGTGCCAGCAGCTTCTGGGACAGCACCTCTGGAAACACCATATATTTT. Amino acids: CASSFWDSTSGNTIYF.

The chain is built from TRBV3-1 (or the pseudogene TRBV3-2) and TRBJ1-3; no clear D gene. The V and J ends lost 1 base and 0 bases respectively, with 13 bases between them. CDR1 is LGHDT, CDR2 YNNKEL, per germline (reference sequence). The CDR3 sequence is 17 residues long. For the CDR3, the DNA is TGTGCCAGCAGCCAAGGTCTTGGGCGATCCTCTGGAAACACCATATATTTT. The encoded protein is CASSQGLGRSSGNTIYF.

This sequence joins TRBV28 and TRBJ1-5, with TRBD1 matching 12 bases. This CDR3 region has 16 residues. The J segment lost 6 bases and the V segment lost 6 bases, leaving 9 bases of the junction unmatched. The germline V gene has CDR1 MDHEN and CDR2 SYDVKM. Here the CDR3 reads CASRPGTGGLVQPQHF. Here the CDR3 DNA reads TGTGCCAGCAGACCCGGGACAGGGGGCTTGGTTCAGCCCCAGCATTTT.

This chain links TRBV5-1 with TRBJ1-3, with unresolved D. CDR3 length: 15 amino acids. Trimming cost V 4 bases and J 0 bases, with 11 bases left between them. Germline V CDR1 and CDR2: SGHRS, YFSETQ. This CDR3 reads CASSIDTYSGNTIYF. CDR3 DNA sequence: TGCGCCAGCAGCATCGACACTTACTCTGGAAACACCATATATTTT.

V and J are TRBV25-1 and TRBJ1-1; a weak D match, TRBD1 (5 bases). The length of the CDR3 is 13 residues. Trimming cost V 7 bases and J 4 bases, with 13 bases left between them. Per the germline V gene, CDR1 is MGHDK and CDR2 is SYGVNS. The CDR3 DNA reads as TGTGCCAGCATATTGGGGGGGGGCACTGAAGCTTTCTTT. This translates into CASILGGGTEAFF.

The gene calls are TRBV13 and TRBJ2-7; D may match TRBD1 or TRBD2 (5 bases each). Per the germline V gene, CDR1 is PRHDT and CDR2 is FYEKMQ (reference sequence). V gave up 3 bases and J gave up 5 bases, with 17 bases separating them. The CDR3 has 15 residues. The CDR3 loop reads CASSLDGTVSDEQYF. CDR3 nucleotide sequence: TGTGCCAGCAGCTTGGACGGGACGGTTTCAGACGAGCAGTACTTC.

The chain combines TRBV2 with TRBJ2-3; D remains ambiguous. Per the germline V gene, CDR1 is SNHLY and CDR2 is FYNNEI. This CDR3 contains 11 residues. Deletions cut 8 bases from V and 4 bases from J, with 7 bases between. DNA for the CDR3: TGTGCCAGCCCCTGGGCAGATACGCAGTATTTT. Its translation is CASPWADTQYF. Looking up the rest from reference TRBV2 and TRBJ2-3 gives the full variable domain: EPEVTQTPSHQVTQMGQEVILRCVPISNHLYFYWYRQILGQKVEFLVSFYNNEISEKSEIFDDQFSVERPDGSNFTLKIRSTKLEDSAMYFCASPWADTQYFGPGTRLTVL.

This clone came up a few times. The rearrangement uses TRBV6-5 and TRBJ1-1, with D perhaps matching TRBD1 (5 bases). This CDR3 is built from 13 residues. V was cut by 6 bases and J by 4 bases, with 12 bases left in between. Per germline, CDR1 MNHEY and CDR2 SVGAGI. Here the CDR3 DNA reads TGTGCCAGCAGGAGGGGCAGGACCACTGAAGCTTTCTTT. It encodes CASRRGRTTEAFF.

The rearrangement links TRBV19 to TRBJ2-1, with no clear D. V was shortened by 3 bases and J by 9 bases, with 15 bases between the two germline ends. Germline CDR1 reads LNHDA; CDR2 reads SQIVND (reference sequence). The CDR3 totals 14 residues. For the CDR3, the DNA is TGTGCCAGTAGTATCTCTCCCAATCCCGTTGAGCAGTTCTTC. It specifies CASSISPNPVEQFF. The complete variable domain, with remaining parts taken from reference TRBV19 and TRBJ2-1, reads DGGITQSPKYLFRKEGQNVTLSCEQNLNHDAMYWYRQDPGQGLRLIYYSQIVNDFQKGDIAEGYSVSREKKESFPLTVTSAQKNPTAFYLCASSISPNPVEQFFGPGTRLTVL.

The CDR3 protein is CASSLSVGANVLTF. CDR3 sequence (DNA): TGCGCCAGCAGCTTGAGTGTTGGGGCCAACGTCCTGACTTTC. The V gene is TRBV5-1, the J gene TRBJ2-6; D not certain. Germline V gene data show CDR1 as SGHRS and CDR2 as YFSETQ. V lost 1 base to trimming and J lost 3 bases, with 5 bases between them. The CDR3 covers 14 residues.

The chain carries TRBV30 and TRBJ1-2; 8 bases agree with TRBD1. V shed 6 bases, J shed 4 bases, and the junction held 10 bases outside the gene matches. The V gene's germline CDR1 is GTSNPN and CDR2 SVGIG (reference sequence). The CDR3 spans 14 residues. CDR3 protein: CACSRTGRSYGYTF. CDR3 bases: TGTGCCTGCTCCCGGACAGGGAGAAGCTATGGCTACACCTTC.

The chain has TRBV7-2 and TRBJ2-3; TRBD2 is a possible D gene (6 bases). CDR1 is SGHTA and CDR2 is FQGNSA in the germline V gene. This CDR3 region has 15 residues. V was pared by 5 bases and J by 1 base, with 13 bases between. This chain's CDR3 is CASSLGSGGTDTQYF. For the CDR3, the DNA is TGTGCCAGCAGCCTAGGGTCGGGGGGCACAGATACGCAGTATTTT.

The chain uses TRBV10-3 and TRBJ1-1; no clear D. CDR1 ENHRY and CDR2 SYGVKD come from the germline V gene. The CDR3 totals 13 residues. Trimming cost V 5 bases and J 3 bases, with 10 bases left between them. The CDR3 DNA follows: TGTGCCATCAGTTCTTCAGTACACACTGAAGCTTTCTTT. As protein: CAISSSVHTEAFF.

This clone was found once. The V call is TRBV2, the J call TRBJ1-5; 7 positions match TRBD1. V shed 0 bases and J 1 base; nucleotides not matched to a gene: 6. This CDR3 region has 17 residues. Germline V CDR1 and CDR2: SNHLY, FYNNEI. CDR3 sequence (DNA): TGTGCCAGCAGTGAAGCGCTTTGGACAGGCAGCAATCAGCCCCAGCATTTT. Its protein is CASSEALWTGSNQPQHF.

The V and J genes are TRBV7-6 and TRBJ1-5, with a tentative D call TRBD1 (6 bases). This CDR3 region has 15 residues. V lost 6 bases, J lost 2 bases, and 14 bases lay in between. CDR1 SGHVS and CDR2 FNYEAQ come from the germline V gene. The CDR3, as DNA: TGTGCCAGCAGAAATCCATACAGGGGCAATCAGCCCCAGCATTTT. Protein product: CASRNPYRGNQPQHF.

The V gene is TRBV2, the J gene TRBJ2-2; D ambiguous. V was cut by 2 bases and J by 9 bases, with 10 bases left in between. CDR3 length: 13 residues. CDR1 and CDR2 from the germline V gene are SNHLY and FYNNEI. Here the CDR3 DNA reads TGTGCCAGCAGTGAAAGTTGGTCCCGGGAGCTGTTTTTT. Its protein product is CASSESWSRELFF.

The V gene is TRBV28, the J gene TRBJ1-1; D is ambiguous. The germline gives CDR1 MDHEN, CDR2 SYDVKM. CDR3 length: 13 residues. V dropped 6 bases and J dropped 2 bases, with 10 bases sitting between them. The CDR3 spells CASSQEFNTEAFF. CDR3 DNA: TGTGCCAGCAGCCAGGAGTTTAACACTGAAGCTTTCTTT.

The gene calls are TRBV28 and TRBJ2-7; D uncertain. The CDR3 has 11 amino acids. V lost 5 bases to trimming and J lost 7 bases, with 9 bases between them. Germline CDR1 reads MDHEN; CDR2 reads SYDVKM. This CDR3 is CASSRPLEQYF. The CDR3, as DNA: TGTGCCAGCAGTAGGCCGTTGGAGCAGTACTTC.

The CDR3, as DNA: TGCGCCAGCAGCCAAGAGGCCAGCACTAACACCGGGGAGCTGTTTTTT. It specifies CASSQEASTNTGELFF. The chain uses TRBV4-1 and TRBJ2-2; D uncertain. Trimming stripped 0 bases from V and 2 bases from J, with 10 bases between. Germline CDR1 is MGHRA and CDR2 is YSYEKL. The CDR3 length is 16 residues.

The gene calls are TRBV6-5 and TRBJ2-1, with TRBD2 as a possible D gene (6 bases). V shed 8 bases and J shed 5 bases, with 16 bases lying between them. The CDR3 consists of 14 residues. Per the germline V gene, CDR1 is MNHEY and CDR2 is SVGAGI. The CDR3 region is CASGPGRTNNEQFF. Written as DNA, the CDR3 is TGTGCCAGCGGTCCGGGACGGACTAACAATGAGCAGTTCTTC.

The gene calls are TRBV4-1 and TRBJ2-2; perhaps TRBD2 as D (5 bases). The CDR3 is 15 amino acids. Germline-derived CDR1 and CDR2 are MGHRA and YSYEKL. V was clipped by 0 bases and J by 0 bases, with 5 bases between them. The CDR3 protein is CASSQEAANTGELFF. CDR3 coding DNA: TGCGCCAGCAGCCAAGAAGCGGCGAACACCGGGGAGCTGTTTTTT.

This sequence joins TRBV10-3 and TRBJ2-5; D may match TRBD1 or TRBD2 (5 bases each). The V gene lost 6 bases and the J gene lost 5 bases, with 16 bases spanning the gap. The length of the CDR3 is 14 residues. Per germline, CDR1 ENHRY and CDR2 SYGVKD. The CDR3 reads CAIRLSAREETQYF. CDR3 DNA: TGTGCCATCAGACTATCCGCCAGGGAGGAGACCCAGTACTTC.

The sample holds a few counts of this clone. The chain is built from TRBV6-1 and TRBJ1-3; no definite D call. Germline CDR1 reads MNHNS; CDR2 reads SASEGT. V was clipped by 0 bases and J by 6 bases, with 9 bases between them. This CDR3 contains 14 residues. The CDR3 coding sequence is TGTGCCAGCAGTGAAGCGGGCAGCACAAACACCATATATTTT. This gives the protein CASSEAGSTNTIYF.

The genes are TRBV6-5 and TRBJ1-3; TRBD1 aligns across 10 bases. Trimming removed 4 bases from V and 2 bases from J; junction bases left unmatched: 5. This CDR3 spans 16 amino acids. CDR1 and CDR2 (germline): MNHEY, SVGAGI. The CDR3 sequence is CASSLGQGITGNTIYF. As DNA, the CDR3 is TGTGCCAGCAGTTTGGGACAGGGGATCACTGGAAACACCATATATTTT.

This chain uses TRBV30 with TRBJ1-2; D remains unclear. The V gene's germline CDR1 is GTSNPN and CDR2 SVGIG (reference sequence). Trimming removed 7 bases at V and 9 bases at J, with 39 bases between. There are 19 residues in the CDR3. The CDR3 DNA reads as TGTGCCTCGACCTTAACCACGATAGAAAAGGACGGGCCAAATCGAAGCTACACCTTC. Translating it yields CASTLTTIEKDGPNRSYTF.